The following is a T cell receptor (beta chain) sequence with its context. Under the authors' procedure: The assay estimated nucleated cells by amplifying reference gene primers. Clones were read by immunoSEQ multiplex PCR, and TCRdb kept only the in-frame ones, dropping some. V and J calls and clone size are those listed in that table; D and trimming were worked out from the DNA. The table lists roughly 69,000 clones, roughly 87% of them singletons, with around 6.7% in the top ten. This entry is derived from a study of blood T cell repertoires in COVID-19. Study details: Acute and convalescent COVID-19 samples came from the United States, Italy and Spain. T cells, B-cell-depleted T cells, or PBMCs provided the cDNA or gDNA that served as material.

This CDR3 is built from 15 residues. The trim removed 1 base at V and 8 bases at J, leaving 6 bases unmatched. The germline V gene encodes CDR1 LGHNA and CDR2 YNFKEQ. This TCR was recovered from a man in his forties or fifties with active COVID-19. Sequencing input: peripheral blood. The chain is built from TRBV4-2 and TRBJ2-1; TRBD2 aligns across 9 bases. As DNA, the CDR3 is TGTGCCAGCAGCCAAGCGGTGCGGGGGGGCTATGAGCAGTTCTTC. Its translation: CASSQAVRGGYEQFF.